This T cell receptor beta chain was sequenced for a study of control samples from healthy donors and cancer patients. This CDR3 comprises 19 residues. The germline V and J ends were trimmed by 4 bases and 2 bases, with 24 bases remaining between them. Germline CDR1 is SGHRS and CDR2 is YFSETQ. The table came from immunoSEQ multiplex PCR; TCRdb's copy has only in-frame clones and leaves some out. The repertoire holds more than 100,000 clones, more than 85% seen once, with 15% to 20% in the top ten. The chain carries TRBV5-1 and TRBJ2-2, with a weak D call TRBD1 (7 bases). This TCR was recovered from a man aged 60 to 69 with lung cancer. The source material was PBMCs. CDR3 in amino acids: CASSVQNVRQGLNTGELFF. CDR3 DNA sequence: TGCGCCAGCAGCGTACAAAACGTAAGACAGGGACTTAACACCGGGGAGCTGTTTTTT.